Listed below are T cell receptor beta chains from one sample, sequenced in a study of CD8+CD57+ T cells in acquired aplastic anemia. TCRdb reprocessed the reads via MiXCR and lists one record per CDR3 protein. The sample contains more than 100,000 distinct CDR3 sequences, around 46% of which appear only once. The source material was sorted CD4+, CD8+, or CD8+CD57+ T cells (not recorded which) from PBMCs. These receptors all stem from a human donor in good health, serving as a control. The CDR3 runs from the conserved cysteine through the conserved F or W. The order of the fields is J gene, V gene, CDR3 protein.

TRBJ2-3 TRBV20-1 CSARRTLTDTQYF
TRBJ2-5 TRBV20-1 CSVVGGETQYF
TRBJ1-2 TRBV25-1 CASSPRATGQDYYGYTF
TRBJ1-2 TRBV11-2 CASSLEGRMNRVGYYGYTF
TRBJ2-3 TRBV24-1 CATSDQTGGQDTQYF
TRBJ2-5 TRBV5-1 CASRMLAGTGETQYF
TRBJ1-3 TRBV28 CASSHRQASGNTIYF
TRBJ2-1 TRBV19 CASRRGSSYNEQFF
TRBJ2-1 TRBV3-1 CASSQDAGGPYEQFF
TRBJ2-3 TRBV2 CASTGRTDTQYF
TRBJ2-1 TRBV5-1 CASSPGTSGGAYNEQFF
TRBJ2-6 TRBV9 CASSVDSGGAGANVLTF
TRBJ1-1 TRBV7-2 CASSPEPGRAEAFF
TRBJ1-3 TRBV19 CASKETGAGNTIYF
TRBJ1-5 TRBV2 CASSARSNQPQHF
TRBJ2-7 TRBV2 CASSDPIPEQYF
TRBJ1-2 TRBV5-5 CASSFGGKNYGYTF
TRBJ2-5 TRBV20-1 CSARGDRETQYF
TRBJ1-2 TRBV10-1 CASSVGVGYGYTF
TRBJ2-7 TRBV11-2 CASSLGLGQGAYEQYF
TRBJ1-4 TRBV6-1 CASRTGGDNEKLFF
TRBJ2-1 TRBV29-1 CSVSSGRVFF
TRBJ1-1 TRBV7-2 CASSLGSLNTEAFF
TRBJ2-3 TRBV5-5 CASSLMGATDTQYF
TRBJ1-2 TRBV6-1 CASGMGRGISYGYTF
TRBJ1-1 TRBV5-1 CASSWGWTGATNTEAFF
TRBJ2-1 TRBV7-8 CASSLMGNEQFF
TRBJ1-1 TRBV19 CASSVEGTEAFF
TRBJ2-3 TRBV2 CASSELAGGLGTDTQYF
TRBJ1-2 TRBV30 CAWSVAAAFYGYTF
TRBJ1-6 TRBV6-1 CAQRIREGGSPLHF
TRBJ2-3 TRBV5-1 CASSFATSGSNADTQYF
TRBJ2-7 TRBV6-1 CATGGGPDEQYF
TRBJ1-1 TRBV29-1 CSVAGQAEAFF
TRBJ2-1 TRBV11-2 CASSHPGGGLYNEQFF
TRBJ2-7 TRBV20-1 CSARIVDYEQYF
TRBJ1-6 TRBV2 CASNAEQGVYSPLHF
TRBJ2-7 TRBV20-1 CSARDRQAGGYEQYF
TRBJ2-7 TRBV24-1 CATSDPQTGYEQYF